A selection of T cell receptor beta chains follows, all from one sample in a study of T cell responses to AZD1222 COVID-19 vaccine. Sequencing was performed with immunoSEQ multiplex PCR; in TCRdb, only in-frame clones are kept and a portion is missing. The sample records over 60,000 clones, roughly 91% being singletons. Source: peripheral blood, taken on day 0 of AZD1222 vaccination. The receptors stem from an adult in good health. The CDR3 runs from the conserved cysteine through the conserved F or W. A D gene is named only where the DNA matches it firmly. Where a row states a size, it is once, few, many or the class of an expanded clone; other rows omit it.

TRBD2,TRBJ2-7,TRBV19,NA,CASSIAFTQGGRQYF,TGTGCCAGTAGTATAGCTTTCACGCAGGGAGGGCGGCAGTACTTC
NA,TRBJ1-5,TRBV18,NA,CASSPVDSSNQPQHF,TGTGCCAGCTCACCCGTTGACAGTAGCAATCAGCCCCAGCATTTT
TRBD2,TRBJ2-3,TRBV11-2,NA,CASSLGLAADTQYF,TGTGCCAGCAGCTTGGGGCTAGCGGCAGATACGCAGTATTTT
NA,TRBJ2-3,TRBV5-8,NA,CASSFTADTQYF,TGTGCCAGCAGCTTTACGGCAGATACGCAGTATTTT
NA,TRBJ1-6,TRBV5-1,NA,CASSWGHLNNSPLHF,TGCGCCAGCAGCTGGGGACACCTTAATAATTCACCCCTCCACTTT
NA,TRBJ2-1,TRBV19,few,CASSMGSSYNEQFF,TGTGCCAGTAGTATGGGGAGCTCCTACAATGAGCAGTTCTTC
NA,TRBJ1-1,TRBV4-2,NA,CASSQDLDPNTEAFF,TGTGCCAGCAGCCAAGATCTAGACCCGAACACTGAAGCTTTCTTT
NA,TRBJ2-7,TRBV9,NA,CASSPTGEQYF,TGTGCCAGCAGCCCGACAGGCGAGCAGTACTTC
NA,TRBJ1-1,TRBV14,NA,CASSQLSLANTEAFF,TGTGCCAGCAGCCAGCTCTCATTGGCCAACACTGAAGCTTTCTTT
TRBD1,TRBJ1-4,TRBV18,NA,CASSPRAGQGSNEKLFF,TGTGCCAGCTCACCCCGAGCGGGACAGGGGAGTAATGAAAAACTGTTTTTT
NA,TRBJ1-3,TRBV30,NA,CAWSVLGGTLGNTIYF,TGTGCCTGGAGTGTACTGGGGGGGACCTTAGGAAACACCATATATTTT
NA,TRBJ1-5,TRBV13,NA,CASSLRPSRGEPQHF,TGTGCCAGCAGCTTACGACCCTCCAGGGGAGAGCCCCAGCATTTT
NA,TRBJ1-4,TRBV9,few,CASSPLGGPNEKLFF,TGTGCCAGCAGTCCACTCGGGGGGCCTAATGAAAAACTGTTTTTT
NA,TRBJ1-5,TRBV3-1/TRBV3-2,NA,CASSQRGQPQHF,TGTGCCAGCAGCCAGAGGGGTCAGCCCCAGCATTTT
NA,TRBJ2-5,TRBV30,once,CAWSAAETQYF,TGTGCCTGGAGTGCTGCGGAGACCCAGTACTTC
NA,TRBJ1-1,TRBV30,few,CAWSVGGQAEAFF,TGTGCCTGGAGTGTAGGGGGGCAGGCTGAAGCTTTCTTT
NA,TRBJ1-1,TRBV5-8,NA,CASSAGYGDTEAFF,TGTGCCAGCAGCGCAGGTTACGGGGACACTGAAGCTTTCTTT
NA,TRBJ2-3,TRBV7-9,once,CASSPPSRGADTQYF,TGTGCCAGCAGCCCCCCCTCCAGGGGTGCAGATACGCAGTATTTT
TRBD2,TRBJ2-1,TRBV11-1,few,CASSFLPSGGQDEQFF,TGTGCCAGCAGCTTTCTCCCTAGCGGGGGGCAGGATGAGCAGTTCTTC
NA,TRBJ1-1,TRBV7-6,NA,CASSLGTEITEAFF,TGTGCCAGCAGCTTAGGGACGGAAATCACTGAAGCTTTCTTT
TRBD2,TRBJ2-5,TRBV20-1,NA,CSASGGLARRTQETQYF,TGCAGTGCTAGTGGTGGACTAGCCCGTAGAACCCAAGAGACCCAGTACTTC
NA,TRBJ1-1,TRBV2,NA,CASSGTRDTEAFF,TGTGCCAGCAGTGGGACGAGGGACACTGAAGCTTTCTTT
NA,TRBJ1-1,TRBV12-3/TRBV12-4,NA,CASSTLNTEAFF,TGTGCCAGCAGTACACTGAACACTGAAGCTTTCTTT
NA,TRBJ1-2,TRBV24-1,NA,CATSDLGGGYTF,TGTGCCACCAGTGATTTAGGGGGAGGCTACACCTTC
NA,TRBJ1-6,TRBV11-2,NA,CASSLGNSYNSPLHF,TGTGCCAGCAGTTTAGGGAATTCCTATAATTCACCCCTCCACTTT
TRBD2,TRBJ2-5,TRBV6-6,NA,CATQGLAGARGTQYF,TGTGCCACCCAGGGCCTAGCGGGGGCCAGGGGGACCCAGTACTTC
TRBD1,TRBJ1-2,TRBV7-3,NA,CASSFNGRQGSYTF,TGTGCCAGCAGCTTCAACGGCCGACAGGGGAGCTACACCTTC
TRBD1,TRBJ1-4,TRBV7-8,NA,CASSLVTGRGANEKLFF,TGTGCCAGCAGCTTAGTGACAGGGAGGGGAGCTAATGAAAAACTGTTTTTT
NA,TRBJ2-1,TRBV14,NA,CASSQGGWVEQFF,TGTGCCAGCAGCCAGGGGGGTTGGGTCGAGCAGTTCTTC
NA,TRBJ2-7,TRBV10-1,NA,CASSAAGRDEQYF,TGCGCCAGCAGTGCGGCAGGGCGGGACGAGCAGTACTTC
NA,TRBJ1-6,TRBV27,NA,CASYRTPNSPLHF,TGCGCCTCCTACAGGACACCCAATTCACCCCTCCACTTT